This entry describes one TCR beta chain. As handled by the study authors: Amplification from reference gene primers served as the basis for estimated nucleated cell counts. Repertoires were generated with immunoSEQ multiplex PCR, while TCRdb's copy carries only in-frame clones and drops some. The V and J calls and clone size come from that table; D and trimming were worked out from the DNA. Seen here are just under 60,000 clones, less than 80% observed once, and the top ten hold nearly 10%. CDR1 SGHVS and CDR2 FQNEAQ come from the germline V gene. CDR3 size: 15 residues. Unmatched junction bases numbered 10, after V lost 7 bases and J lost 2 bases. The sample comes from a study of blood T cell repertoires in COVID-19. About the research overall: COVID-19 samples, acute and convalescent, were from the United States, Italy and Spain. PBMCs, B-cell-depleted T cells, or T cells provided the cDNA or gDNA that made up the material.

The sample was peripheral blood. V is TRBV7-8 and J is TRBJ2-7; 8 positions match TRBD2. The sequence was obtained from a human donor in a cohort sampled during active COVID-19. As DNA, the CDR3 is TGTGCCAGCACCGGGAGCGGGAGTAGGACCTACGAGCAGTACTTC. Translation: CASTGSGSRTYEQYF.